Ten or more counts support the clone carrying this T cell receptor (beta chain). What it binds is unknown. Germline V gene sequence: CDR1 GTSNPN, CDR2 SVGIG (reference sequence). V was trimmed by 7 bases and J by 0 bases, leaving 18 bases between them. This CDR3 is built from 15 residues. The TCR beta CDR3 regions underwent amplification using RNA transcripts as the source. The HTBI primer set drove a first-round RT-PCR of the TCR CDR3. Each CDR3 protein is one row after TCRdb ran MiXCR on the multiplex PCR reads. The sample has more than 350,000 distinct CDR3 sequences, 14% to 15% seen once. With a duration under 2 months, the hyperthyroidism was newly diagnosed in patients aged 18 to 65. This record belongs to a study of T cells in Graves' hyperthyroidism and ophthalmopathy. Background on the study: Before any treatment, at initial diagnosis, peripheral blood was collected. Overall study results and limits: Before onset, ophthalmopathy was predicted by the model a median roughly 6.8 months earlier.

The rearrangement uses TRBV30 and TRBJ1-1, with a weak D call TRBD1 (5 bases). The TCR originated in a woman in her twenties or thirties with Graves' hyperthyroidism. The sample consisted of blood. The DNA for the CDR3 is TGTGCCTCCTTACTTTCGACAGTTATGAACACTGAAGCTTTCTTT. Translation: CASLLSTVMNTEAFF.